What follows are 9 T cell receptor beta chains derived from one specimen sequenced in a study of OX40 agonist ivuxolimab in advanced cancers. Assay used: immunoSEQ multiplex PCR; TCRdb lists only in-frame clones, some missing. The sample includes fewer than 55,000 clones, over 75% of them seen just once. The source material was CD4+ or CD8+ T cells sorted from blood, sampled in a trial of the OX40 agonist ivuxolimab. These receptors came from an adult with an advanced solid tumor such as melanoma, head and neck, liver or kidney cancer.

This sequence joins TRBV9 and TRBJ2-5; possible D gene TRBD2, 6 bases. Germline assignment: CDR1 SGDLS and CDR2 YYNGEE. This CDR3 has 14 amino acids. V lost 2 bases and J 1 base, leaving 9 bases between the germline ends. The CDR3 loop reads CASSVQGLQETQYF. The CDR3 DNA sequence: TGTGCCAGCAGCGTCCAGGGACTCCAAGAGACCCAGTACTTC.

The sample holds a few counts of this clone. The rearrangement joins TRBV11-2 to TRBJ1-3; D gene uncertain. Trimming removed 7 bases at V and 0 bases at J, with 16 bases between. The CDR3 extends over 16 amino acids. Germline V CDR1 and CDR2: SGHAT, FQNNGV. The DNA of the CDR3 is TGTGCCAGCAAAGGCAGCAGGACGAGCTCTGGAAACACCATATATTTT. Residues: CASKGSRTSSGNTIYF. The complete variable domain, with remaining parts taken from reference TRBV11-2 and TRBJ1-3, reads EAGVAQSPRYKIIEKRQSVAFWCNPISGHATLYWYQQILGQGPKLLIQFQNNGVVDDSQLPKDRFSAERLKGVDSTLKIQPAKLEDSAVYLCASKGSRTSSGNTIYFGEGSWLTVV.

The chain combines TRBV6-5 with TRBJ1-3; TRBD1 might be the D (5 bases). The CDR3 is 14 amino acids. Germline assignment: CDR1 MNHEY and CDR2 SVGAGI. Deletions cut 7 bases from V and 4 bases from J, with 14 bases between. The CDR3 here is CASTRSRAGNTIYF. The CDR3 coding sequence is TGTGCCAGCACCCGAAGCAGGGCAGGAAACACCATATATTTT.

The chain carries TRBV19 and TRBJ2-5; perhaps TRBD2 as D (6 bases). The CDR3 spans 14 residues. V dropped 3 bases and J dropped 5 bases, with 13 bases sitting between them. Germline V gives CDR1 LNHDA, CDR2 SQIVND (reference sequence). The CDR3 sequence: CASSIEGGVETQYF. The CDR3, as DNA: TGTGCCAGTAGTATTGAAGGAGGGGTGGAGACCCAGTACTTC.

V is TRBV5-1 and J is TRBJ2-5; 8 bases fit TRBD1. The CDR3 has 16 amino acids. Germline loops: CDR1 SGHRS, CDR2 YFSETQ. With 0 bases clipped from V and 1 base from J, the junction kept 5 bases outside the gene matches. CDR3 sequence: CASSLDSQGVQETQYF. For the CDR3, the DNA is TGCGCCAGCAGCTTGGACTCACAGGGGGTCCAAGAGACCCAGTACTTC.

The chain employs TRBV28 and TRBJ1-2; 8 positions agree with TRBD1. Germline V gene data show CDR1 as MDHEN and CDR2 as SYDVKM. The V gene end was trimmed by 7 bases and the J gene end by 8 bases; junction bases not matched to a gene: 12. This CDR3 region has 14 residues. CDR3 protein: CASTTPGGQGGYTF. CDR3 DNA sequence: TGTGCCAGCACTACCCCAGGGGGCCAAGGGGGCTACACCTTC.

The chain links TRBV5-1 to TRBJ1-3; TRBD1 agrees at 9 bases. CDR1 is SGHRS and CDR2 is YFSETQ in the germline V gene. The CDR3 totals 16 residues. The ends lost 4 bases at V and 0 bases at J; junction bases unmatched: 5. CDR3 nucleotides: TGCGCCAGCAGCCGGACAGGGGTCAGCTCTGGAAACACCATATATTTT. Encoded protein: CASSRTGVSSGNTIYF.

J is TRBJ2-7 and V is TRBV28; D might be TRBD2 (5 bases). This CDR3 is 12 amino acids long. Germline V gives CDR1 MDHEN, CDR2 SYDVKM. Trimming took off 8 bases at V and 3 bases at J, with 11 bases between the two ends. Written as DNA, the CDR3 is TGTGCCAGCGCGGACGGGATCTACGAGCAGTACTTC. Residues: CASADGIYEQYF.

V and J are TRBV27 and TRBJ1-5; D not certain. This CDR3 is 13 amino acids long. CDR1 is MNHEY and CDR2 is SMNVEV in the germline V gene (reference sequence). The ends were cut back, 4 bases at V and 1 base at J, with 5 bases in the middle. In nucleotides, the CDR3 is TGTGCCAGCAGTTCACACAGCAATCAGCCCCAGCATTTT. Protein sequence: CASSSHSNQPQHF.